This passage covers 17 T cell receptor beta chains from one sample sequenced in a study of blood T cells in healthy people across ages. Primers used in a second PCR of roughly 6 to 12 cycles were a sample-barcoded 5' primer and a J-beta primer mix. TCRdb recomputed calls from the 5' RACE reads with MiXCR, one row per CDR3 protein. The sample has 750,000 to 1,000,000 distinct CDR3 sequences, 25% to 35% seen once; the top ten hold about a tenth. These sequences were also reported in another study, on T cells of mothers and their children.

Sequencing was carried out using blood. Source of these receptors: a woman aged 40 to 49 in good health.

This clonotype was recorded a few times. The chain couples TRBV7-8 to TRBJ2-3; either TRBD1 or TRBD2 may supply D (5 bases each). Germline loops: CDR1 SGHVS, CDR2 FQNEAQ. The length of the CDR3 is 17 residues. Deletions cut 5 bases from V and 4 bases from J, with 22 bases between. CDR3 DNA: TGTGCCAGCAGCAGAAAAGGGACCCACCTTCGGGCAGATACGCAGTATTTT. Protein sequence: CASSRKGTHLRADTQYF. Full variable domain (remainder filled in from reference TRBV7-8 and TRBJ2-3): GAGVSQSPRYKVAKRGQDVALRCDPISGHVSLFWYQQALGQGPEFLTYFQNEAQLDKSGLPSDRFFAERPEGSVSTLKIQRTQQEDSAVYLCASSRKGTHLRADTQYFGPGTRLTVL.

About this clonotype: This may arise from a read error, as a much more abundant clone is one base away. This chain connects TRBV3-1 to TRBJ2-1, with D maybe TRBD1 (6 bases). Trimming stripped 4 bases from V and 10 bases from J, with 20 bases between. The CDR3 has 15 residues. Germline V CDR1 and CDR2: LGHDT, YNNKEL (reference sequence). This CDR3 reads CASSRRDIIPYEQFF. In nucleotides, the CDR3 is TGTGCCAGCAGCCGTCGGGACATTATCCCTTACGAGCAGTTCTTC.

On this clonotype itself: The germline gene is not matched at one end of the junction; a read error may be the cause. The rearrangement joins TRBV7-2 to TRBJ2-5, with D maybe TRBD1 (6 bases). The end of the DNA aligns better with TRBJ2-7, so the J call may be wrong. CDR3 length: 13 amino acids. Per germline, CDR1 SGHTA and CDR2 FQGNSA. The CDR3 loop reads CTGSPKQGYEQYF. CDR3 in DNA: TGTACCGGCAGCCCCAAACAGGGATACGAGCAGTACTTC.

This rearrangement joins TRBV5-1 to TRBJ1-2, with D uncertain. Per the germline V gene, CDR1 is SGHRS and CDR2 is YFSETQ. CDR3 size: 14 residues. V gave up 0 bases and J gave up 1 base, with 7 bases separating them. The CDR3 loop reads CASSLEADNYGYTF. DNA of the CDR3: TGCGCCAGCAGCTTGGAGGCAGATAACTATGGCTACACCTTC.

A few counts support this clonotype. The V call is TRBV11-2, the J call TRBJ2-3; no clear D gene. Germline V gene sequence: CDR1 SGHAT, CDR2 FQNNGV. The CDR3 totals 15 residues. V lost 5 bases, J lost 5 bases, and 17 bases lay in between. The CDR3 here is CASSTRSILGDTQYF. CDR3 coding DNA: TGTGCCAGCAGCACCCGGTCTATTTTAGGAGATACGCAGTATTTT.

V is TRBV5-1 and J is TRBJ1-4; D gene uncertain. Looked up from germline, CDR1 is SGHRS and CDR2 is YFSETQ. The V and J ends lost 1 base and 0 bases respectively, with 16 bases between them. CDR3 length equals 18 residues. The CDR3 is CASSLLPPMSPTNEKLFF. The CDR3 DNA follows: TGCGCCAGCAGCTTGTTACCCCCAATGTCTCCAACTAATGAAAAACTGTTTTTT. Drawing the rest from reference TRBV5-1 and TRBJ1-4, the complete variable domain is KAGVTQTPRYLIKTRGQQVTLSCSPISGHRSVSWYQQTPGQGLQFLFEYFSETQRNKGNFPGRFSGRQFSNSRSEMNVSTLELGDSALYLCASSLLPPMSPTNEKLFFGSGTQLSVL.

This clonotype came up a few times. The rearrangement joins TRBV28 to TRBJ1-6; D perhaps matches TRBD1 (6 bases). CDR1 and CDR2 from the germline V gene are MDHEN and SYDVKM. The CDR3 has 14 amino acids. V was cut by 5 bases and J by 9 bases, with 14 bases left in between. The CDR3 region is CASSAPWGASPLHF. The CDR3, as DNA: TGTGCCAGCAGTGCCCCTTGGGGGGCTTCACCCCTCCACTTT.

This clonotype came up a few times. The V and J genes are TRBV5-1 and TRBJ1-2, with D possibly matching TRBD1 (6 bases). Germline V gene lookup returns CDR1 SGHRS and CDR2 YFSETQ. The germline V and J ends were trimmed by 1 base and 6 bases, with 16 bases remaining between them. The CDR3 is 15 amino acids. CDR3 nucleotides: TGCGCCAGCAGCTTGTCTTGGGGGCGACACGATGGCTACACCTTC. Amino acids: CASSLSWGRHDGYTF.

This clonotype was counted once. The J gene is TRBJ2-5, the V gene TRBV7-2, with D unresolved. The J call may be faulty, since TRBJ2-7 better matches the DNA end. The CDR3 extends over 13 amino acids. The germline V gene encodes CDR1 SGHTA and CDR2 FQGNSA. CDR3 region: CASSLRKSYEQYF. CDR3 in DNA: TGTGCCAGCAGCTTACGTAAATCCTACGAGCAGTACTTC.

The chain employs TRBV6-2 or TRBV6-3 and TRBJ1-3; the D is unclear. The CDR3 sequence is 11 residues long. CDR1 and CDR2 from the germline V gene are MNHEY and SVGEGT. The V gene lost 6 bases and the J gene lost 4 bases, with 4 bases spanning the gap. CDR3 sequence (DNA): TGTGCCAGCAGGTACGGAAACACCATATATTTT. Protein sequence: CASRYGNTIYF.

This clonotype was counted ten times or more. The J gene is TRBJ2-1, the V gene TRBV20-1; 10 bases are shared with TRBD2. This CDR3 has 15 amino acids. Per the germline V gene, CDR1 is DFQATT and CDR2 is SNEGSKA (reference sequence). The J segment lost 6 bases and the V segment lost 6 bases, leaving 11 bases of the junction unmatched. The CDR3 bases are TGCAGTGCGCTGGGACTAGCGTCTTCCGGCAATGAGCAGTTCTTC. It encodes CSALGLASSGNEQFF.

The chain combines TRBV11-2 with TRBJ1-2; no definite D call. The V gene's germline CDR1 is SGHAT and CDR2 FQNNGV. The V end lost 7 bases, the J end lost 4 bases, and 19 bases lay between the germline ends. The CDR3 is 15 residues long. CDR3: CASILLPGTGYGYTF. As DNA, the CDR3 is TGTGCCAGCATCCTCTTGCCGGGCACCGGCTATGGCTACACCTTC.

This clonotype was found a few times. In DNA form, the CDR3 reads TGTGCCCGCGTGACCACAGGGAATTACTATGGCTACACCTTC. Encoded protein: CARVTTGNYYGYTF. J is TRBJ1-2 and V is TRBV5-6; D might be TRBD1 (6 bases). CDR1 is SGHDT, CDR2 YYEEEE, per germline. Trimming pared 10 bases from V and 3 bases from J, leaving 19 bases between. This CDR3 comprises 14 residues.

This clonotype was seen at least ten times. The V call is TRBV25-1, the J call TRBJ2-7; either TRBD1 or TRBD2 may supply D (5 bases each). Germline lookup yields CDR1 MGHDK and CDR2 SYGVNS. The CDR3 contains 15 residues. Trimming stripped 3 bases from V and 1 base from J, with 13 bases between. The CDR3 DNA reads TGTGCCAGCAGTGACCCCGGGACCGAATCCTACGAGCAGTACTTC. Translating it yields CASSDPGTESYEQYF.

V usage is TRBV6-1 and J usage is TRBJ2-1, with D uncertain. Germline V gene lookup returns CDR1 MNHNS and CDR2 SASEGT. The CDR3 is made up of 16 amino acids. With 3 bases removed from V and 10 bases from J, the gap between germline ends came to 22 bases. In nucleotides, the CDR3 is TGTGCCAGCAGTGATTTTCAAACTAAATTCTCCTACGAGCAGTTCTTC. This sequence encodes CASSDFQTKFSYEQFF.

This clonotype was detected a few times. The chain recombines TRBV4-1 with TRBJ1-2; the D gene is possibly TRBD1 (5 bases). The germline V and J ends were trimmed by 1 base and 2 bases, with 14 bases remaining between them. This CDR3 has 16 amino acids. CDR1 is MGHRA and CDR2 is YSYEKL in the germline V gene. This chain's CDR3 is CASSQGAGQSNYGYTF. The DNA of the CDR3 is TGCGCCAGCAGCCAAGGAGCAGGGCAATCAAACTATGGCTACACCTTC.

This chain's CDR3 is CASRWGQGANQPQHF. CDR3 bases: TGTGCCAGCAGGTGGGGACAGGGGGCAAATCAGCCCCAGCATTTT. The rearrangement uses TRBV7-8 and TRBJ1-5; 12 positions match TRBD1. Trimming removed 6 bases from V and 4 bases from J; junction bases left unmatched: 4. The CDR3 runs to 15 residues. CDR1 and CDR2 from the germline V gene are SGHVS and FQNEAQ.